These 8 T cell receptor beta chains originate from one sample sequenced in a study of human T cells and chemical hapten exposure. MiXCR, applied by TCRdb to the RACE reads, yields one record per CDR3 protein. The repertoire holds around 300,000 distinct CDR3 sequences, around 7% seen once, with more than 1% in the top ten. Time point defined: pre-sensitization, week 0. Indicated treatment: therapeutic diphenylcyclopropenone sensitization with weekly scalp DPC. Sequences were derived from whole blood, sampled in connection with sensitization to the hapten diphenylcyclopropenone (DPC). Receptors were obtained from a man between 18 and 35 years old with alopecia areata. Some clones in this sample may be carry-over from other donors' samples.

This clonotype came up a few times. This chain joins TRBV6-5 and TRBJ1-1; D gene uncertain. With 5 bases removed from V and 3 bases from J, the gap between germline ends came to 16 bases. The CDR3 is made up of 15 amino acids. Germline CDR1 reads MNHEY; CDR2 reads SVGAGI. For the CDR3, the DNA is TGTGCCAGCAGTCCTCCTGGCCGGCAGGACACTGAAGCTTTCTTT. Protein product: CASSPPGRQDTEAFF.

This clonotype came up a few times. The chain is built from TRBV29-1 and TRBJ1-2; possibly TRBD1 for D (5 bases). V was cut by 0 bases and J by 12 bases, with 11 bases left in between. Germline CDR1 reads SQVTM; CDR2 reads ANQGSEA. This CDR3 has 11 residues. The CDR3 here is CSVEDDQDNTF. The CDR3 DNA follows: TGCAGCGTTGAAGATGATCAGGACAACACCTTC.

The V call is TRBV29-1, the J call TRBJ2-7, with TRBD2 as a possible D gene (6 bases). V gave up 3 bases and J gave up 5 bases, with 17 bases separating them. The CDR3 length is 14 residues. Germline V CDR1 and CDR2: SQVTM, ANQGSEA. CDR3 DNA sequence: TGCAGCGTTGAGTCCCAGGGAGGCATGAACGAGCAGTACTTC. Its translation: CSVESQGGMNEQYF.

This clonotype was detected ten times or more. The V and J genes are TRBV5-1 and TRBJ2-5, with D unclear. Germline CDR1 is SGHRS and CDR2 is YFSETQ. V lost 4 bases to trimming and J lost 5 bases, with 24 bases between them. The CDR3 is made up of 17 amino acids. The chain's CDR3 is CASSHFYTSGRPETQYF. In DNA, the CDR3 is TGCGCCAGCAGCCACTTTTACACGTCTGGAAGGCCGGAGACCCAGTACTTC.

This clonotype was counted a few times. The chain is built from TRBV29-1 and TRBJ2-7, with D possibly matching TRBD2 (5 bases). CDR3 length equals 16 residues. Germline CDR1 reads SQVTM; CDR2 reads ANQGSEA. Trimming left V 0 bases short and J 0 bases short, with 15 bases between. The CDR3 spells CSVEDLKTGNSYEQYF. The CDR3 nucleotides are TGCAGCGTTGAAGATCTTAAGACGGGGAACTCCTACGAGCAGTACTTC.

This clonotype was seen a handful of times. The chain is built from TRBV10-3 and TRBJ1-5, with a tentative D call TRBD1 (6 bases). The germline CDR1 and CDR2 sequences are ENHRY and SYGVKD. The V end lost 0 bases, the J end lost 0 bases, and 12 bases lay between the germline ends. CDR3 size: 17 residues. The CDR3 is CAISESGGSLSNQPQHF. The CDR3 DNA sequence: TGTGCCATCAGTGAGTCAGGGGGGAGCCTTAGCAATCAGCCCCAGCATTTT.

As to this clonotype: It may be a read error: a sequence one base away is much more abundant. The CDR3 DNA reads TGTGCCAGCAGTTACAGGGTTGCGCATCGGCCCCAGCATTTT. It specifies CASSYRVAHRPQHF. This chain uses TRBV12-3 or TRBV12-4 with TRBJ1-5; tentative D call: TRBD1 (6 bases). The CDR3 covers 14 residues. Trimming cost V 4 bases and J 9 bases, with 16 bases left between them.

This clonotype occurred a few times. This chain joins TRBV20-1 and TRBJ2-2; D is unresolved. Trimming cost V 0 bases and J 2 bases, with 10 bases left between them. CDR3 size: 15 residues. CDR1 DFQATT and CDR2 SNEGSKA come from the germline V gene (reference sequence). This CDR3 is CSARDLGRNTGELFF. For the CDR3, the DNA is TGCAGTGCTAGAGATCTAGGCAGAAACACCGGGGAGCTGTTTTTT.